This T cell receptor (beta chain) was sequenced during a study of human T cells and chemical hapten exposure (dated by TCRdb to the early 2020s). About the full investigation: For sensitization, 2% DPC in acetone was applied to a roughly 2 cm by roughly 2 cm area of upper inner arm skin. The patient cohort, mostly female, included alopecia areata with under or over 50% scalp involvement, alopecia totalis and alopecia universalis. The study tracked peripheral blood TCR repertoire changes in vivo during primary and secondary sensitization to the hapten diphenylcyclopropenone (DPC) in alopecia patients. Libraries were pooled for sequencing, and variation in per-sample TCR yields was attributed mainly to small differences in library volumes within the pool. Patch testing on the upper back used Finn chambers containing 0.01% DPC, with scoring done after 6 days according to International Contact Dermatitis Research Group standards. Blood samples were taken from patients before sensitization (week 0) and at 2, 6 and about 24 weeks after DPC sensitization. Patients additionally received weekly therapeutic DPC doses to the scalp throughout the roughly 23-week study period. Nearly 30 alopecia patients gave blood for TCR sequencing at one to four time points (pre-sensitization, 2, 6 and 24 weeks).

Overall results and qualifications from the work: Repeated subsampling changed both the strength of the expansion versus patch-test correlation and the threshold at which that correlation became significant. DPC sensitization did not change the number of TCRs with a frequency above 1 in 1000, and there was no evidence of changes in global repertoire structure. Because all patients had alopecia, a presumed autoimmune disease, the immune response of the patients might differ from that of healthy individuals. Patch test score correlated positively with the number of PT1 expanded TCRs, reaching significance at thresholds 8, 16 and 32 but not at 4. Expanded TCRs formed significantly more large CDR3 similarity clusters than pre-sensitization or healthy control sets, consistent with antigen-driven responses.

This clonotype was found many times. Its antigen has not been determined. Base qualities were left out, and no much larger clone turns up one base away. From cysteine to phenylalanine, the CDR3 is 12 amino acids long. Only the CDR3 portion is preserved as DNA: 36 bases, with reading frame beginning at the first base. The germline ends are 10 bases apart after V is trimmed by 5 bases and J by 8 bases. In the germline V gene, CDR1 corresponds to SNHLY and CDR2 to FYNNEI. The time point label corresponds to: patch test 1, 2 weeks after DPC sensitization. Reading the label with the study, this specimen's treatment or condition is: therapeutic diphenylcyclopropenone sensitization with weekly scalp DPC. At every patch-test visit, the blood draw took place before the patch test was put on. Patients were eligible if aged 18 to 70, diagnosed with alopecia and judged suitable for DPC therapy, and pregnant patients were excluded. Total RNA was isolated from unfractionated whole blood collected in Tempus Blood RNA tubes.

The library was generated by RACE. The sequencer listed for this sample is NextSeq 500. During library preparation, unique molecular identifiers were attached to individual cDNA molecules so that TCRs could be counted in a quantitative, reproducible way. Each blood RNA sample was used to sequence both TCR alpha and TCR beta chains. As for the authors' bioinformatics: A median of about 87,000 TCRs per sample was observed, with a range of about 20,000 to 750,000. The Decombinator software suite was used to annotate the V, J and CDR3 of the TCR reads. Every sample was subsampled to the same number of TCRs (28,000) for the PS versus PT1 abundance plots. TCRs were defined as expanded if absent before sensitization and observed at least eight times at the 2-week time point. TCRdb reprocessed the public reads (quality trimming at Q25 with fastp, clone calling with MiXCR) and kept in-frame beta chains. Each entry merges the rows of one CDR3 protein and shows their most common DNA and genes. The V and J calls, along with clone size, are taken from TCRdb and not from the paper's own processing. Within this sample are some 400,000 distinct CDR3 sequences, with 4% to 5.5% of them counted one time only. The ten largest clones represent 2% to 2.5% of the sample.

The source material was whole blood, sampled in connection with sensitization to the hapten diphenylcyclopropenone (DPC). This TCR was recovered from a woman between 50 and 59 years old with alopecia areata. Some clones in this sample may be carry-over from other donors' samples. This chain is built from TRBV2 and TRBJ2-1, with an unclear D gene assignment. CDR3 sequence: CASSFDPDEQFF. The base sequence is TGTGCCAGCAGTTTTGATCCTGATGAGCAGTTCTTC.